This T cell receptor beta chain was captured in a study of immune heterogeneity within non-small cell lung tumors. Looking at the study overall: Of the tumors, 4 were squamous cell, 9 to 11 non-squamous, and 1 not otherwise specified.

Study outcomes and limitations: Identical dominant CDR3 beta clonotypes recurred across tumor sites within a patient, alongside site-unique high-frequency clones.

At roughly 600 ng per sample, bulk tumor genomic DNA provided the template. During surgery, several far-apart biopsies were obtained from every primary tumor. Patients underwent curative surgery for non-small cell lung cancer (untreated and newly diagnosed). Everyone who gave samples had just been diagnosed with non-small cell lung cancer and was having surgery with curative intent. Amplification of TCR beta CDR3 was performed by multiplex PCR with 32 V and 13 J primers. TCRdb recomputed calls from the multiplex PCR reads with MiXCR, one row per CDR3 protein. The data show about 15,000 distinct CDR3 sequences, with 25% to 35% seen just once and around 5% held by the top ten. Of note for this clonotype: No antigen is known for it.

Germline V lookup: CDR1 MGHRA, CDR2 YSYEKL. V was trimmed by 1 base and J by 1 base, leaving 10 bases between them. The CDR3 totals 15 residues. The origin of this receptor is a man aged 35 to 55 with non-small cell lung cancer. The sequenced material came from lung tumor tissue. V gene TRBV4-1 combines with J gene TRBJ1-1; no definite D call. The CDR3 region has the DNA TGCGCCAGCAGCCAAGGTGGTCCGGCGAACACTGAAGCTTTCTTT. It encodes CASSQGGPANTEAFF.